The entry below gives a single T cell receptor (beta chain) sequence along with its context. This sample was taken from a study of shared clonotypes between healthy human individuals. Subsets obtained from CD4+ cells comprised CD45RA+ naive and CD45RA-negative memory cells. Germline loops: CDR1 SGHNT, CDR2 YYREEE (reference sequence). CDR3 length: 15 residues. Deletions cut 0 bases from V and 5 bases from J, with 13 bases between. TCRdb keeps only in-frame clones here, not all; method: immunoSEQ multiplex PCR. The sample shows some 1,600,000 clones, 95% to 99% of them seen only once. The sample was naive CD4+ T cells sorted from blood. Specified subset: CD45RA+ positively selected. This sequence was found in a man aged 25 to 40 in good health. The chain combines TRBV5-4 with TRBJ2-3, with no clear D. CDR3: CASSLGPSGRDTQYF. The DNA of the CDR3 is TGTGCCAGCAGCTTGGGCCCCTCCGGGCGAGATACGCAGTATTTT. The full variable domain, its missing parts supplied by reference TRBV5-4 and TRBJ2-3, is ETGVTQSPTHLIKTRGQQVTLRCSSQSGHNTVSWYQQALGQGPQFIFQYYREEENGRGNFPPRFSGLQFPNYSSELNVNALELDDSALYLCASSLGPSGRDTQYFGPGTRLTVL.